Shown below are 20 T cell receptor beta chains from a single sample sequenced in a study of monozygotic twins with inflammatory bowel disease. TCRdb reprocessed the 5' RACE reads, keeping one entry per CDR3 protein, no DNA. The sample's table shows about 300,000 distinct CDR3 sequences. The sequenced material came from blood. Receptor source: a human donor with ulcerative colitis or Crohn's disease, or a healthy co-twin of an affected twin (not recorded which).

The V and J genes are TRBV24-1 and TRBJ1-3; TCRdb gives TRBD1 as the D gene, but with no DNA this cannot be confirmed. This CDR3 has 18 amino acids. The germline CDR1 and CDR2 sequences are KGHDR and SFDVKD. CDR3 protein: CATSGNPGQGARGNTIYF.

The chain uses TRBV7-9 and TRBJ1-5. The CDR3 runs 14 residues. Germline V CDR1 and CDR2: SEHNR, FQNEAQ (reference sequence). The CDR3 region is CASSLDQGNQPQHF.

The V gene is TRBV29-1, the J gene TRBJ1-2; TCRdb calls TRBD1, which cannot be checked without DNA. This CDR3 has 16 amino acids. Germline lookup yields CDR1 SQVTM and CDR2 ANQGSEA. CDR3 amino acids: CSAIIPGQGAIRGYTF. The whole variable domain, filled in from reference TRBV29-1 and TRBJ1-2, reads SAVISQKPSRDICQRGTSLTIQCQVDSQVTMMFWYRQQPGQSLTLIATANQGSEATYESGFVIDKFPISRPNLTFSTLTVSNMSPEDSSIYLCSAIIPGQGAIRGYTFGSGTRLTVV.

The CDR3 spells CASSWGGSKAFF. J is TRBJ1-1 and V is TRBV12-3 or TRBV12-4; there is no DNA to check the TCRdb D call of TRBD1. This CDR3 region has 12 residues.

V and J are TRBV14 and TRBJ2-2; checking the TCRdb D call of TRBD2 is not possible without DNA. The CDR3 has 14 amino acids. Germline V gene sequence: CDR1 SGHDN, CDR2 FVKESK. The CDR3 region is CASSRSGRAGELFF.

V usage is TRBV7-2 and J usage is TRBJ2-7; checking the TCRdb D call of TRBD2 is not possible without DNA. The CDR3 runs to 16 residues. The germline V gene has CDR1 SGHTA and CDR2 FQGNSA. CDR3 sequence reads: CASSLTSGGSRNEQYF.

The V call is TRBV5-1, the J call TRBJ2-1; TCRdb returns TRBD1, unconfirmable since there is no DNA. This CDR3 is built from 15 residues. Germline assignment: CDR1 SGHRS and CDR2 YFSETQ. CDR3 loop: CASSFNRGVVNEQFF.

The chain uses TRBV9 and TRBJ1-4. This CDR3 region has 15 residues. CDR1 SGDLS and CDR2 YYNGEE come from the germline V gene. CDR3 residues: CASSVDGGGGEKLFF.

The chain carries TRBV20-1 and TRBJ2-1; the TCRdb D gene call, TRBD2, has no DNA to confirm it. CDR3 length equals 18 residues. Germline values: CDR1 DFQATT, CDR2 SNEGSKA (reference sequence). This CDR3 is CSAYSGTSGMSSYNEQFF.

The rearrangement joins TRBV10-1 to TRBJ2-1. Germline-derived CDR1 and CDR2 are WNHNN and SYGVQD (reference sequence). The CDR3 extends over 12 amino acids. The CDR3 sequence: CASSEGYNEQFF.

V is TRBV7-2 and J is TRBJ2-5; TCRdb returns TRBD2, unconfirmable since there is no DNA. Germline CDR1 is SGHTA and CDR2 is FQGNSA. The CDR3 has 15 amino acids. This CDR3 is CASSLGGGRVETQYF.

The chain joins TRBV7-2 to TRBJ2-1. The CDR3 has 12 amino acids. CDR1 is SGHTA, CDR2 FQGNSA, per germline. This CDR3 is CASSRSLSIQFF.

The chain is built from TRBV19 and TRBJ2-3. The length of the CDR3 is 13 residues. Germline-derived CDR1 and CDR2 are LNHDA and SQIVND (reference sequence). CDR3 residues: CASKVQRTDTQYF.

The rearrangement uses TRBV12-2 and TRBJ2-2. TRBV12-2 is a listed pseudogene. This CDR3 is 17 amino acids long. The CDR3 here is CASRLAEILANTGELFF.

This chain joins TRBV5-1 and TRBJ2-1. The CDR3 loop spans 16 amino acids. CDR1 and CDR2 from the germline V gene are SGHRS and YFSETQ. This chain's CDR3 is CASSLEVNRGRSEQFF.

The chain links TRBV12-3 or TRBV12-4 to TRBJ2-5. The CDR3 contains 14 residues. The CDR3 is CASSISGLQETQYF.

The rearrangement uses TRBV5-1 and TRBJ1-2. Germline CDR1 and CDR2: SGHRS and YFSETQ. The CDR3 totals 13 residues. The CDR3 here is CASSQELGYGYTF.

This chain's CDR3 is CASSSLAGGRYEQYF. The V and J genes are TRBV3-1 and TRBJ2-7; TCRdb's D gene call, TRBD2, goes unchecked for lack of DNA. This CDR3 comprises 15 residues. The germline V gene has CDR1 LGHDT and CDR2 YNNKEL (reference sequence).

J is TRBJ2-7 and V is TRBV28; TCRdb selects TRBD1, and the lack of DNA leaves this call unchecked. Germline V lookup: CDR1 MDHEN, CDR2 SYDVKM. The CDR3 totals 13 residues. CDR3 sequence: CASSLDRLDEQYF.

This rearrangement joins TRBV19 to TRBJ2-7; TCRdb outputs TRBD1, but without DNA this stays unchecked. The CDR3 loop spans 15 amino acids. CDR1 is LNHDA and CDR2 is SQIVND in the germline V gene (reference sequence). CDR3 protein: CASSINRDSSSEQYF.